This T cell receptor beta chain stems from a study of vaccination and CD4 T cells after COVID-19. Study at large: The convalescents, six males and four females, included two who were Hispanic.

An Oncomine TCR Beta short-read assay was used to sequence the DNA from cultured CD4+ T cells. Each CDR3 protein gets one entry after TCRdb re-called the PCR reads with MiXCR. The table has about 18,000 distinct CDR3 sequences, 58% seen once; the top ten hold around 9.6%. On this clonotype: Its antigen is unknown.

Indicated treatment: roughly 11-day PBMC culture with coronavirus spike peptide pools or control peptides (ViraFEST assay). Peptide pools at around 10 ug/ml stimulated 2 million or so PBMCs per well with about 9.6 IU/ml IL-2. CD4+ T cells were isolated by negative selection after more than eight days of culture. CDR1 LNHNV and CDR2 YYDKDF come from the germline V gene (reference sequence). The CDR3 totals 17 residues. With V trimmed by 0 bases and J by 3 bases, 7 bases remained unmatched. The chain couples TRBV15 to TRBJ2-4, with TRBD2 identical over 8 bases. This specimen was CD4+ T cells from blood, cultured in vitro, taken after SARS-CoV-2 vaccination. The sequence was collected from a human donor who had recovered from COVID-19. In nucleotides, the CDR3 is TGTGCCACCAGCAGAGACAGCGGGAGAGGCGGCAAAAACATTCAGTACTTC. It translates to CATSRDSGRGGKNIQYF.